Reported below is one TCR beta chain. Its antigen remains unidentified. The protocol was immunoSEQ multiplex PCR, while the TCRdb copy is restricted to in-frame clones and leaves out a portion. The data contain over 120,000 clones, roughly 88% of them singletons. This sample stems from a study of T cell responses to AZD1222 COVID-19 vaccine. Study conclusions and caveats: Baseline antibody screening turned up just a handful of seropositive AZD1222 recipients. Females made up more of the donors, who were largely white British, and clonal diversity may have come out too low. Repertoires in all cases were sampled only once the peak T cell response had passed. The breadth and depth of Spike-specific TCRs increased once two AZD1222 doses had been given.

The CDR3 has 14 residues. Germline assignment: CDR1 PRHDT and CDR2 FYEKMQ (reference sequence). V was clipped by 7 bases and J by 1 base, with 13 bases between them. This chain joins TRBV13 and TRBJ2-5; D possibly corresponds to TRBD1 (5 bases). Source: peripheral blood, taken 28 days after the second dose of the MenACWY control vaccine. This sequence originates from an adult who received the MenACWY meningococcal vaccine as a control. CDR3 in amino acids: CASTLGHIQETQYF. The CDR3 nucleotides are TGTGCCAGCACCTTGGGGCACATCCAAGAGACCCAGTACTTC.